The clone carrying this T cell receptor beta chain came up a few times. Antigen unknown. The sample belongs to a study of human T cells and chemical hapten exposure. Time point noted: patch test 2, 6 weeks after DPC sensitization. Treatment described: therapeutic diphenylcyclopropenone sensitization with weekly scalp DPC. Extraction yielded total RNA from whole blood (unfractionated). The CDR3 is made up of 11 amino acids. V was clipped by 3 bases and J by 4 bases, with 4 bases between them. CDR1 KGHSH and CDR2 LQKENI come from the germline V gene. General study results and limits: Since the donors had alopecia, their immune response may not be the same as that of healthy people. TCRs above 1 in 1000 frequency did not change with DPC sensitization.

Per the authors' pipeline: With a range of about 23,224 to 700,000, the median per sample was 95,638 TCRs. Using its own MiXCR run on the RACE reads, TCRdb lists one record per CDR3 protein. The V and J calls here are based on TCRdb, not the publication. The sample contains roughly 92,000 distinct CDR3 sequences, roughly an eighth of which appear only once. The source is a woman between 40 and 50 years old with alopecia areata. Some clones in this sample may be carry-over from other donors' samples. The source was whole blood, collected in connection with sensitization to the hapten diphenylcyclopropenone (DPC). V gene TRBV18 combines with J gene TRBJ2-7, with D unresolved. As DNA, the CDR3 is TGTGCCAGCTCACCCGAATACGAGCAGTACTTC. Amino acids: CASSPEYEQYF.